The 21 T cell receptor beta chains given below trace back to one sample, sequenced in a study of T cell responses to AZD1222 COVID-19 vaccine. Libraries were prepared by immunoSEQ multiplex PCR; TCRdb keeps only in-frame clonotypes and omits some of them. Of roughly 84,000 clones in the sample, 70% to 90% were seen once. The sequences come from peripheral blood, collected 28 days after the second AZD1222 dose. The receptors were gathered from an adult who received the AZD1222 COVID-19 vaccine.

The rearrangement joins TRBV7-9 to TRBJ2-7; 12 bases map to TRBD2. The V gene's germline CDR1 is SEHNR and CDR2 FQNEAQ (reference sequence). The CDR3 is 15 amino acids. The J segment lost 0 bases and the V segment lost 6 bases, leaving 3 bases of the junction unmatched. The CDR3 bases are TGTGCCAGCAGACAGGGACTAGCGGGCTCCTACGAGCAGTACTTC. Amino acids: CASRQGLAGSYEQYF.

The chain uses TRBV19 and TRBJ2-1, with D possibly matching TRBD2 (6 bases). The V end was cut by 5 bases, the J end by 4 bases, with 15 bases between. The germline V gene encodes CDR1 LNHDA and CDR2 SQIVND (reference sequence). CDR3 size: 15 residues. CDR3 residues: CASSRPGLQYNEQFF. The DNA for the CDR3 is TGTGCCAGTAGTCGTCCGGGACTGCAATACAATGAGCAGTTCTTC.

The chain uses TRBV12-5 and TRBJ1-5, with 9 bases identical to TRBD1. The V gene end was trimmed by 0 bases and the J gene end by 1 base; junction bases not matched to a gene: 4. CDR3 length: 17 amino acids. The germline gives CDR1 LGHNT, CDR2 FRNRAP. This CDR3 is CASGLVTGGLSNQPQHF. The CDR3 coding sequence is TGTGCTAGTGGTTTGGTAACAGGGGGCCTGAGCAATCAGCCCCAGCATTTT.

The chain has TRBV28 and TRBJ1-2; D call uncertain. The CDR3 covers 12 residues. Germline V CDR1 and CDR2: MDHEN, SYDVKM. Trimming left V 2 bases short and J 3 bases short, with 4 bases between. CDR3 bases: TGTGCCAGCAGTTTAACAGACTATGGCTACACCTTC. Amino acid sequence: CASSLTDYGYTF.

V and J are TRBV5-1 and TRBJ2-5; 11 nucleotides line up with TRBD2. Germline CDR1 reads SGHRS; CDR2 reads YFSETQ. The CDR3 length is 16 residues. Trimming removed 3 bases from V and 0 bases from J; junction bases left unmatched: 4. In DNA form, the CDR3 reads TGCGCCAGCAGCTCCCAGACTAGCGGGGACCAAGAGACCCAGTACTTC. Amino acid sequence: CASSSQTSGDQETQYF. The full variable domain, rest sourced from reference TRBV5-1 and TRBJ2-5, is KAGVTQTPRYLIKTRGQQVTLSCSPISGHRSVSWYQQTPGQGLQFLFEYFSETQRNKGNFPGRFSGRQFSNSRSEMNVSTLELGDSALYLCASSSQTSGDQETQYFGPGTRLLVL.

CDR3 DNA: TGTGCCAGTAGTACCCCGGGACAGGGTGGGGTCGAGCAGTACTTC. This codes for CASSTPGQGGVEQYF. V is TRBV19 and J is TRBJ2-7; TRBD1 matches 9 bases. J lost 6 bases, V lost 4 bases, and 10 bases had no gene match. CDR3 length equals 15 residues. CDR1 and CDR2 (germline): LNHDA, SQIVND (reference sequence).

The chain recombines TRBV18 with TRBJ2-2; D is ambiguous. V was shortened by 3 bases and J by 6 bases, with 5 bases between the two germline ends. The CDR3 sequence is 12 residues long. Germline V gives CDR1 KGHSH, CDR2 LQKENI. The CDR3 DNA sequence: TGTGCCAGCTCACCCCAACCCGGGGAGCTGTTTTTT. It specifies CASSPQPGELFF.

V gene TRBV16 combines with J gene TRBJ1-2; 7 nucleotides align to TRBD1. This CDR3 comprises 15 residues. The germline gives CDR1 KGHSY, CDR2 FQNENV. V dropped 4 bases and J dropped 6; count of bases not matched to a gene: 11. This chain's CDR3 is CASSPSRGGLDGYTF. The CDR3 region has the DNA TGTGCCAGCAGCCCTTCCAGGGGGGGGCTGGATGGCTACACCTTC.

The chain links TRBV5-1 to TRBJ2-3; D not resolved. Trimming took off 3 bases at V and 0 bases at J, with 8 bases between the two ends. CDR1 is SGHRS, CDR2 YFSETQ, per germline. This CDR3 comprises 14 residues. CDR3 bases: TGCGCCAGCAGCTGGAGAGTTAGCACAGATACGCAGTATTTT. Protein: CASSWRVSTDTQYF.

This chain uses TRBV7-2 with TRBJ1-4, with 7 bases identical to TRBD1. The germline CDR1 and CDR2 sequences are SGHTA and FQGNSA. The length of the CDR3 is 15 residues. Losses at the gene ends were 2 bases for V and 4 bases for J; bases not matched to a gene: 4. As DNA, the CDR3 is TGTGCCAGCAGCTTATTGGGACAGAATAATGAAAAACTGTTTTTT. Translated: CASSLLGQNNEKLFF.

V usage is TRBV3-1 (or the pseudogene TRBV3-2) and J usage is TRBJ2-2; D remains unclear. The ends were cut back, 4 bases at V and 4 bases at J, with 7 bases in the middle. This CDR3 is 13 amino acids long. Germline CDR1 reads LGHDT; CDR2 reads YNNKEL (reference sequence). The DNA for the CDR3 is TGTGCCAGCAGCCTCAAGGGCACCGGGGAGCTGTTTTTT. Its translation is CASSLKGTGELFF.

This chain connects TRBV30 to TRBJ1-1, with D perhaps matching TRBD1 (5 bases). This CDR3 has 12 residues. Trimming removed 4 bases from V and 2 bases from J, with 8 bases in between. Germline V CDR1 and CDR2: GTSNPN, SVGIG (reference sequence). The CDR3 here is CAWTGANTEAFF. In DNA form, the CDR3 reads TGTGCCTGGACTGGGGCTAACACTGAAGCTTTCTTT. Looking up the rest from reference TRBV30 and TRBJ1-1 gives the full variable domain: SQTIHQWPATLVQPVGSPLSLECTVEGTSNPNLYWYRQAAGRGLQLLFYSVGIGQISSEVPQNLSASRPQDRQFILSSKKLLLSDSGFYLCAWTGANTEAFFGQGTRLTVV.

The genes are TRBV11-2 and TRBJ2-2, with 8 bases identical to TRBD2. The junction had 4 bases not matched to a gene; V was cut back by 3 bases and J by 4 bases. This CDR3 has 15 amino acids. Germline loops: CDR1 SGHAT, CDR2 FQNNGV. The CDR3 sequence: CASSLAGGSTGELFF. For the CDR3, the DNA is TGTGCCAGCAGCTTGGCGGGGGGCTCCACCGGGGAGCTGTTTTTT.

This sequence joins TRBV6-1 and TRBJ1-5, with D possibly matching TRBD1 (6 bases). The CDR3 is 16 amino acids. V was clipped by 4 bases and J by 0 bases, with 13 bases between them. CDR1 MNHNS and CDR2 SASEGT come from the germline V gene. Written as DNA, the CDR3 is TGTGCCAGCAGTGCCAGGACAGTTAATAGCAATCAGCCCCAGCATTTT. Its protein is CASSARTVNSNQPQHF.

The chain joins TRBV5-6 to TRBJ1-1; the D gene is possibly TRBD1 (6 bases). CDR3 length equals 14 residues. The germline CDR1 and CDR2 sequences are SGHDT and YYEEEE. Trimming left V 2 bases short and J 10 bases short, with 18 bases between. The CDR3 coding sequence is TGTGCCAGCAGCTTATCCCACGGGGGCTCGATAGCTTTCTTT. Protein: CASSLSHGGSIAFF. Drawing the rest from reference TRBV5-6 and TRBJ1-1, the complete variable domain is DAGVTQSPTHLIKTRGQQVTLRCSPKSGHDTVSWYQQALGQGPQFIFQYYEEEERQRGNFPDRFSGHQFPNYSSELNVNALLLGDSALYLCASSLSHGGSIAFFGQGTRLTVV.

This chain uses TRBV19 with TRBJ1-1; no clear D gene. The CDR3 totals 13 residues. The V end lost 2 bases, the J end lost 10 bases, and 14 bases lay between the germline ends. CDR1 and CDR2 (germline): LNHDA, SQIVND (reference sequence). CDR3 protein: CASSIRQLGRAFF. The CDR3 nucleotides are TGTGCCAGTAGTATAAGGCAGCTGGGGAGAGCTTTCTTT.

This clone was seen once. The genes are TRBV29-1 and TRBJ2-5, with D perhaps matching TRBD2 (5 bases). Germline CDR1 reads SQVTM; CDR2 reads ANQGSEA. Trimming removed 3 bases at V and 5 bases at J, with 7 bases between. The CDR3 loop spans 11 amino acids. CDR3 DNA sequence: TGCAGCGTTGAGAGGACTGAGACCCAGTACTTC. Protein: CSVERTETQYF. The entire variable domain, with the rest obtained from reference TRBV29-1 and TRBJ2-5, is as follows: SAVISQKPSRDICQRGTSLTIQCQVDSQVTMMFWYRQQPGQSLTLIATANQGSEATYESGFVIDKFPISRPNLTFSTLTVSNMSPEDSSIYLCSVERTETQYFGPGTRLLVL.

This sequence joins TRBV28 and TRBJ2-7; D is possibly TRBD2 (5 bases). Trimming left V 4 bases short and J 6 bases short, with 10 bases between. The CDR3 loop spans 12 amino acids. The germline gives CDR1 MDHEN, CDR2 SYDVKM. CDR3 sequence: CASSWVGIEQYF. Here the CDR3 DNA reads TGTGCCAGCAGTTGGGTCGGGATCGAGCAGTACTTC. The whole variable domain, remainder taken from reference TRBV28 and TRBJ2-7, is DVKVTQSSRYLVKRTGEKVFLECVQDMDHENMFWYRQDPGLGLRLIYFSYDVKMKEKGDIPEGYSVSREKKERFSLILESASTNQTSMYLCASSWVGIEQYFGPGTRLTVT.

This clone came up a few times. V usage is TRBV5-8 and J usage is TRBJ1-5; D gene uncertain. Germline V lookup: CDR1 SGHTS, CDR2 YDEGEE. V was trimmed by 0 bases and J by 0 bases, leaving 7 bases between them. This CDR3 contains 15 residues. The CDR3 loop is CASSLAGYSNQPQHF. CDR3 in DNA: TGTGCCAGCAGCTTGGCCGGGTATAGCAATCAGCCCCAGCATTTT.

In its sample, this clone was seen a few times. The chain recombines TRBV12-3 or TRBV12-4 with TRBJ2-2; no firm D call. This CDR3 region has 12 residues. V shed 3 bases and J shed 4 bases, with 3 bases lying between them. CDR3 coding DNA: TGTGCCAGCAGTTTTGGCACCGGGGAGCTGTTTTTT. Translated, it gives CASSFGTGELFF.

The CDR3 region has the DNA TGCGCCAGCAGCCTAAGGGTAGCGGGGGGCTCAAGCTCCTACAATGAGCAGTTCTTC. Its translation: CASSLRVAGGSSSYNEQFF. The chain couples TRBV4-1 to TRBJ2-1, with 10 bases matching TRBD2. Germline V lookup: CDR1 MGHRA, CDR2 YSYEKL. The CDR3 is 19 residues long. Unmatched junction bases numbered 12, after V lost 4 bases and J lost 0 bases.